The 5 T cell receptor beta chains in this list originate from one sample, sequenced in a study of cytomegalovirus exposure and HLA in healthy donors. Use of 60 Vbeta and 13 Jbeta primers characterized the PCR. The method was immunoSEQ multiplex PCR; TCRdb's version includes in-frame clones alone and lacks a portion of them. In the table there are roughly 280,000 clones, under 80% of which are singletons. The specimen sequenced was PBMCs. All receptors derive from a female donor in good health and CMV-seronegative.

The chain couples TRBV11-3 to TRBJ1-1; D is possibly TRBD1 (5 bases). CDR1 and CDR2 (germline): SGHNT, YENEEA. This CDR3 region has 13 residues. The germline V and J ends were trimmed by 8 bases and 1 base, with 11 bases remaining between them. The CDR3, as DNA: TGTGCCAGCGCCCTCCAGGGGAACACTGAAGCTTTCTTT. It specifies CASALQGNTEAFF.

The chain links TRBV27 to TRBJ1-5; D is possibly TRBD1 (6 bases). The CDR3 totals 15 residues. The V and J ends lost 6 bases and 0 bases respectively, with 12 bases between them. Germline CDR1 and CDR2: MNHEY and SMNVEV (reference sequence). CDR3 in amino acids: CASRGGAHSNQPQHF. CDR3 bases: TGTGCCAGCAGGGGGGGGGCCCATAGCAATCAGCCCCAGCATTTT.

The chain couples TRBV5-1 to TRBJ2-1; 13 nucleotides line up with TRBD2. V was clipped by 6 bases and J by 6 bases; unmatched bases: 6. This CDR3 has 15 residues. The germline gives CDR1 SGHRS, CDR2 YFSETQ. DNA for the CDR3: TGCGCCAGCACCGAGACTAGCGGGAGGTTCAATGAGCAGTTCTTC. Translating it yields CASTETSGRFNEQFF. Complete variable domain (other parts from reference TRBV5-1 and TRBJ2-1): KAGVTQTPRYLIKTRGQQVTLSCSPISGHRSVSWYQQTPGQGLQFLFEYFSETQRNKGNFPGRFSGRQFSNSRSEMNVSTLELGDSALYLCASTETSGRFNEQFFGPGTRLTVL.

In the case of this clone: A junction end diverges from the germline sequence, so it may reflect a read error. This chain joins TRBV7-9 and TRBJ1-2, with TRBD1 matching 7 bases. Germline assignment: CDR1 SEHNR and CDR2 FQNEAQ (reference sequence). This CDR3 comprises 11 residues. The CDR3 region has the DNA TGTTCCAGCAGGCAGGGGGGCGGCTACACCTTC. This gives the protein CSSRQGGGYTF. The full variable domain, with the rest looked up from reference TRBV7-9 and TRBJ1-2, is DTGVSQNPRHKITKRGQNVTFRCDPISEHNRLYWYRQTLGQGPEFLTYFQNEAQLEKSRLLSDRFSAERPKGSFSTLEIQRTEQGDSAMYLCSSRQGGGYTFGSGTRLTVV.

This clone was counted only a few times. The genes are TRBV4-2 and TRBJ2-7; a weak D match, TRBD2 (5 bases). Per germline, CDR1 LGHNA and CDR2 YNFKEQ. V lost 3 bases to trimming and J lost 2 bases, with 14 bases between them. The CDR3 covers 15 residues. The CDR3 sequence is CASSHSVGSPYEQYF. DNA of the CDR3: TGTGCCAGCAGCCACTCGGTGGGGAGCCCCTACGAGCAGTACTTC.